Shown below are 17 T cell receptor beta chains from a single sample sequenced in a study of shared clonotypes between healthy human individuals. Sequencing used immunoSEQ multiplex PCR; TCRdb keeps in-frame clones, though not all of them. The table has about 490,000 clones, around 80% seen once. The sequenced material came from PBMCs. These receptors all stem from a woman aged 40-49 years in good health. Some clones in this sample may be carry-over from other donors' samples.

To note about this clone: It is likely a read error: a sequence one base away is far more abundant. The rearrangement uses TRBV28 and TRBJ1-2; D gene uncertain. Germline V gene sequence: CDR1 MDHEN, CDR2 SYDVKM. Trimming left V 4 bases short and J 6 bases short, with 9 bases between. CDR3 length: 12 amino acids. Written as DNA, the CDR3 is TGTGCCAGCAGTTACAGTCCGGATGGCTACACCTTC. As protein: CASSYSPDGYTF.

The rearrangement joins TRBV5-6 to TRBJ2-7; 7 bases are shared with TRBD1. The V and J ends lost 4 bases and 7 bases, in that order; junction bases with no gene match: 11. Germline loops: CDR1 SGHDT, CDR2 YYEEEE. The CDR3 length is 14 residues. The CDR3 DNA sequence: TGTGCCAGCAGCAACAGGGGCCGTGTGGGGGAGCAGTACTTC. This sequence encodes CASSNRGRVGEQYF. The entire variable domain, with the rest obtained from reference TRBV5-6 and TRBJ2-7, is as follows: DAGVTQSPTHLIKTRGQQVTLRCSPKSGHDTVSWYQQALGQGPQFIFQYYEEEERQRGNFPDRFSGHQFPNYSSELNVNALLLGDSALYLCASSNRGRVGEQYFGPGTRLTVT.

This clone was picked up one time. The sample contains more than one DNA sequence encoding this CDR3. The rearrangement links TRBV30 to TRBJ1-1, with D hard to call. CDR3 length: 13 residues. Germline V gene sequence: CDR1 GTSNPN, CDR2 SVGIG (reference sequence). The ends were cut back, 1 base at V and 5 bases at J, with 11 bases in the middle. The CDR3 reads CAWSGTLGTEAFF. The CDR3 bases are TGTGCCTGGAGTGGAACCTTGGGGACTGAAGCTTTCTTT.

This clone is a singleton in its sample. This chain links TRBV28 with TRBJ2-5; weak D call: TRBD2 (6 bases). V was clipped by 6 bases and J by 8 bases, with 22 bases between them. This CDR3 contains 15 residues. Germline CDR1 is MDHEN and CDR2 is SYDVKM. The CDR3 DNA is TGTGCCAGCAGCCTACCGGGAGCGGCCCAAGTTACCCAGTACTTC. Translation gives CASSLPGAAQVTQYF.

The chain joins TRBV19 to TRBJ2-7; 12 bases fit TRBD2. Germline CDR1 and CDR2: LNHDA and SQIVND (reference sequence). V gave up 5 bases and J gave up 3 bases; unmatched junction bases: 8. The CDR3 extends over 16 amino acids. The CDR3 reads CASSSRRLAGDYEQYF. CDR3 bases: TGTGCCAGTAGTTCCAGAAGACTAGCGGGAGACTACGAGCAGTACTTC.

This sequence joins TRBV27 and TRBJ2-2; 7 bases align to TRBD2. The CDR3 has 15 amino acids. V was pared by 4 bases and J by 4 bases, with 6 bases of the junction left unmatched. From germline, CDR1 is MNHEY and CDR2 SMNVEV (reference sequence). The CDR3 here is CASSSNPGGTGELFF. The CDR3 nucleotides are TGTGCCAGCAGTTCCAATCCGGGGGGCACCGGGGAGCTGTTTTTT.

Comments on this clone: This likely stems from a read error, as it lies one base from a far larger clone. The chain links TRBV30 to TRBJ2-7, with TRBD1 matching over 8 bases. CDR1 and CDR2 (germline): GTSNPN, SVGIG (reference sequence). The ends lost 2 bases at V and 6 bases at J; junction bases unmatched: 12. The CDR3 runs 15 residues. The CDR3 protein is CAWSLVDRDVSEQYF. The CDR3 DNA reads as TGTGCCTGGAGTCTAGTGGACAGGGATGTGTCCGAGCAGTACTTC.

The gene calls are TRBV19 and TRBJ1-2; D remains ambiguous. Germline V CDR1 and CDR2: LNHDA, SQIVND (reference sequence). The V end lost 8 bases, the J end lost 4 bases, and 17 bases lay between the germline ends. This CDR3 has 14 residues. The CDR3 protein is CASSDPSGIYGYTF. CDR3 coding DNA: TGTGCCAGTTCTGACCCCTCAGGAATCTATGGCTACACCTTC.

The table lists this clone with a count of one. The V and J genes are TRBV27 and TRBJ2-7; TRBD2 matches at 14 bases. Germline V CDR1 and CDR2: MNHEY, SMNVEV (reference sequence). The CDR3 is made up of 14 amino acids. Losses at the gene ends were 5 bases for V and 6 bases for J; bases not matched to a gene: 3. The CDR3 here is CASSTGLAGVEQYF. In DNA form, the CDR3 reads TGTGCCAGCAGTACGGGACTAGCGGGAGTCGAGCAGTACTTC.

CDR3 sequence (DNA): TGTGCCAGCAGTTGGGGGACAACTAATGAAAAACTGTTTTTT. Its protein is CASSWGTTNEKLFF. The rearrangement joins TRBV2 to TRBJ1-4; TRBD1 might be the D (5 bases). Per germline, CDR1 SNHLY and CDR2 FYNNEI. The CDR3 spans 14 residues. Trimming took off 5 bases at V and 0 bases at J, with 7 bases between the two ends.

The chain couples TRBV9 to TRBJ1-1; D is perhaps TRBD1 (5 bases). The germline V and J ends were trimmed by 5 bases and 5 bases, with 22 bases remaining between them. The CDR3 contains 16 residues. The germline gives CDR1 SGDLS, CDR2 YYNGEE. CDR3 nucleotides: TGTGCCAGCAGACCCGCTTTGGGGGGTGGGCATACTGAAGCTTTCTTT. It translates to CASRPALGGGHTEAFF.

This chain joins TRBV7-3 and TRBJ2-3; D gene ambiguous. Germline lookup yields CDR1 SGHTA and CDR2 FQGTGA. This CDR3 has 13 amino acids. Trimming left V 5 bases short and J 3 bases short, with 9 bases between. CDR3 region: CASSTRRTDTQYF. In DNA, the CDR3 is TGTGCCAGCAGCACCCGACGAACAGATACGCAGTATTTT.

Worth noting for this clone: This may arise from a read error, as a much more abundant clone is one base away. V is TRBV28 and J is TRBJ2-2; 13 bases match TRBD2. The germline V gene encodes CDR1 MDHEN and CDR2 SYDVKM. This CDR3 spans 15 amino acids. For the CDR3, the DNA is TGTGCCAGCAGCCGGACTAGCGGGAGCTTCGGGGAGCTGGTTTTT. Translating gives CASSRTSGSFGELVF.

The V call is TRBV11-1, the J call TRBJ2-5; D is possibly TRBD1 (6 bases). The CDR3 extends over 15 amino acids. Germline lookup yields CDR1 SGHAT and CDR2 FQDESV (reference sequence). V was cut by 5 bases and J by 2 bases, with 15 bases left in between. The CDR3 loop is CASSPTGRLQETQYF. The CDR3 coding sequence is TGTGCCAGCAGCCCCACAGGGAGACTTCAAGAGACCCAGTACTTC.

The chain employs TRBV7-2 and TRBJ2-7; D is perhaps TRBD2 (6 bases). This CDR3 comprises 14 residues. The V end lost 10 bases, the J end lost 1 base, and 17 bases lay between the germline ends. Germline CDR1 and CDR2: SGHTA and FQGNSA. The CDR3 sequence: CATSAGTASYEQYF. DNA of the CDR3: TGTGCCACCTCCGCCGGGACTGCTTCCTACGAGCAGTACTTC.

This chain connects TRBV28 to TRBJ1-5; the match to TRBD1 covers 7 bases. Germline-derived CDR1 and CDR2 are MDHEN and SYDVKM. The CDR3 spans 14 residues. V lost 7 bases and J lost 7; bases outside the gene matches: 10. CDR3 sequence reads: CASKAGGGGQPQHF. The CDR3 DNA reads TGTGCCAGCAAGGCAGGGGGAGGTGGGCAGCCCCAGCATTTT.

This clone was seen a few times. This sequence joins TRBV5-1 and TRBJ1-4; a weak D match, TRBD1 (5 bases). V lost 4 bases and J 6 bases, leaving 10 bases between the germline ends. The CDR3 extends over 13 amino acids. Germline V lookup: CDR1 SGHRS, CDR2 YFSETQ. This chain's CDR3 is CASSPGLDEKLFF. The CDR3 DNA reads as TGCGCCAGCAGCCCGGGACTCGATGAAAAACTGTTTTTT.